This TCR beta chain was observed in a study of cytomegalovirus exposure and HLA in healthy donors. As for the study in general: Unique TCRs from HLA-typed donors, 85 million to 100 million of them, were held in an early data release.

The CDR3 has 17 residues. With V trimmed by 0 bases and J by 7 bases, 12 bases remained unmatched. CDR1 is SEHNR, CDR2 FQNEAQ, per germline (reference sequence). Points on this clone: The antigen is not known.

With 60 Vbeta and 13 Jbeta primers, the PCR was carried out. The table came from immunoSEQ multiplex PCR; TCRdb's copy has only in-frame clones and leaves some out. Here the sample spans some 270,000 clones, approximately 80% being singletons. Study-level results: The authors excluded some V segments, including TRBV6-2 and TRBV6-3, as indistinguishable. Later analysis demonstrated an association between a missense DCLRE1C variant and TCR beta V- and J-gene trimming.

This TCR was recovered from a girl aged 2 to 9 in good health and CMV-seronegative. The V and J genes are TRBV7-9 and TRBJ2-7; TRBD1 matches at 10 bases. Material: PBMCs. The chain's CDR3 is CASSLAGVPGQGREQYF. In DNA form, the CDR3 reads TGTGCCAGCAGCTTAGCAGGGGTCCCGGGACAGGGGAGGGAGCAGTACTTC.